These 16 T cell receptor beta chains originate from one sample sequenced in a study of shared clonotypes between healthy human individuals. As defined, naive CD8 cells were CD45RO-negative and positively selected for CCR7, with terminally differentiated effector memory CD45RA+ cells excluded. TCRdb's copy holds only in-frame clones and misses some; the assay was immunoSEQ multiplex PCR. The data hold roughly 2 million clones, with 85% to 95% observed a single time. Sequencing used naive CD8+ T cells sorted from blood. These receptors were collected from a man younger than 35 in good health.

The chain joins TRBV5-6 to TRBJ1-1; unclear D gene. The CDR3 loop spans 11 amino acids. Germline V gives CDR1 SGHDT, CDR2 YYEEEE. The ends were cut back, 0 bases at V and 10 bases at J, with 7 bases in the middle. CDR3 residues: CASSLGGPAFF. The CDR3 DNA sequence: TGTGCCAGCAGCTTGGGAGGCCCAGCTTTCTTT.

The rearrangement uses TRBV30 and TRBJ1-1; D gene unclear. The CDR3 runs 18 residues. The germline V and J ends were trimmed by 2 bases and 0 bases, with 22 bases remaining between them. Germline-derived CDR1 and CDR2 are GTSNPN and SVGIG (reference sequence). The CDR3 nucleotides read TGTGCCTGGAGTTTGCCAGTTATTCTGTACGGAATGAACACTGAAGCTTTCTTT. It specifies CAWSLPVILYGMNTEAFF.

V gene TRBV2 combines with J gene TRBJ2-5; 11 bases align to TRBD1. The V and J ends lost 7 bases and 2 bases, in that order; junction bases with no gene match: 15. The length of the CDR3 is 18 residues. Germline CDR1 and CDR2: SNHLY and FYNNEI. The CDR3 nucleotides read TGTGCCAGCATACTCGGCCCTCCGGGACAGGGGGGGCAAGAGACCCAGTACTTC. This codes for CASILGPPGQGGQETQYF.

The chain couples TRBV23-1 to TRBJ2-7; D ambiguous. TRBV23-1 is classed as an ORF, of uncertain function. V lost 4 bases and J lost 3, with 4 bases in between. The CDR3 totals 11 residues. The CDR3 spells CASSRIYEQYF. The CDR3 DNA follows: TGCGCCAGCAGTCGAATCTACGAGCAGTACTTC.

The chain recombines TRBV27 with TRBJ1-5; D unclear. This CDR3 spans 14 amino acids. The germline V and J ends were trimmed by 4 bases and 5 bases, with 12 bases remaining between them. Germline values: CDR1 MNHEY, CDR2 SMNVEV (reference sequence). The CDR3 nucleotides read TGTGCCAGCAGTTCTAACCGGGGTGATCAGCCCCAGCATTTT. Its translation is CASSSNRGDQPQHF.

V and J are TRBV27 and TRBJ2-2, with D tentatively TRBD2 (5 bases). CDR1 is MNHEY and CDR2 is SMNVEV in the germline V gene (reference sequence). Trimming removed 8 bases from V and 7 bases from J, with 11 bases in between. There are 12 residues in the CDR3. The DNA of the CDR3 is TGTGCCAGCCGTGACTACGGCGGGGAGCTGTTTTTT. The encoded protein is CASRDYGGELFF.

The gene calls are TRBV7-2 and TRBJ2-5; the match to TRBD1 covers 11 bases. Per germline, CDR1 SGHTA and CDR2 FQGNSA. V shed 5 bases and J 5 bases; nucleotides not matched to a gene: 10. This CDR3 has 16 residues. The CDR3 coding sequence is TGTGCCAGCAGCCCTAAGCGGACAGGGGGCTTGGAGACCCAGTACTTC. Translating it yields CASSPKRTGGLETQYF.

The chain has TRBV14 and TRBJ2-3; 9 positions match TRBD2. The CDR3 totals 16 residues. Germline values: CDR1 SGHDN, CDR2 FVKESK. The ends lost 4 bases at V and 6 bases at J; junction bases unmatched: 11. The chain's CDR3 is CASSPTPGLARDTQYF. CDR3 DNA sequence: TGTGCCAGCAGCCCTACCCCGGGACTAGCTAGGGATACGCAGTATTTT.

The genes are TRBV6-5 and TRBJ1-1; D not resolved. Trimming cost V 6 bases and J 1 base, with 9 bases left between them. This CDR3 is 13 amino acids long. CDR1 is MNHEY and CDR2 is SVGAGI in the germline V gene. Written as DNA, the CDR3 is TGTGCCAGCAGCACCGTACGGAACACTGAAGCTTTCTTT. It specifies CASSTVRNTEAFF.

The gene calls are TRBV6-6 and TRBJ1-1, with 8 bases matching TRBD1. The V gene end was trimmed by 8 bases and the J gene end by 11 bases; junction bases not matched to a gene: 7. The CDR3 consists of 11 residues. CDR1 and CDR2 (germline): MNHNY, SVGAGI (reference sequence). Here the CDR3 reads CASLSDRDAFF. As DNA, the CDR3 is TGTGCCAGCCTTTCGGACAGGGATGCTTTCTTT.

The CDR3 spells CASARTSGEYEQYF. The CDR3 coding sequence is TGTGCTAGTGCGCGGACTAGCGGAGAATACGAGCAGTACTTC. The chain joins TRBV12-5 to TRBJ2-7; TRBD2 matches 10 bases. Germline CDR1 reads LGHNT; CDR2 reads FRNRAP. V dropped 7 bases and J dropped 4; count of bases not matched to a gene: 7. The CDR3 length is 14 residues.

V is TRBV27 and J is TRBJ1-2; possible D gene TRBD1, 6 bases. Germline V gene sequence: CDR1 MNHEY, CDR2 SMNVEV (reference sequence). The V end lost 0 bases, the J end lost 8 bases, and 13 bases lay between the germline ends. This CDR3 is built from 14 residues. The CDR3 DNA reads as TGTGCCAGCAGTTTATCGGTCAGGGGTAACGGCTACACCTTC. This sequence encodes CASSLSVRGNGYTF.

The CDR3 loop reads CASSQKAGDYEQYF. In DNA, the CDR3 is TGCGCCAGCAGCCAGAAGGCAGGGGACTACGAGCAGTACTTC. The chain joins TRBV5-1 to TRBJ2-7; tentative D call: TRBD1 (6 bases). Trimming removed 4 bases from V and 3 bases from J, with 14 bases in between. This CDR3 is 14 amino acids long. Germline V lookup: CDR1 SGHRS, CDR2 YFSETQ.

A single count supports this clone. V usage is TRBV11-2 and J usage is TRBJ2-3; D may correspond to TRBD1 or TRBD2 (5 bases each). Germline CDR1 and CDR2: SGHAT and FQNNGV. This CDR3 has 16 residues. The ends were cut back, 5 bases at V and 1 base at J, with 16 bases in the middle. CDR3 sequence reads: CASSLGVSDRTDTQYF. CDR3 sequence (DNA): TGTGCCAGCAGCCTAGGGGTTAGCGACCGCACAGATACGCAGTATTTT.

The chain uses TRBV7-9 and TRBJ2-3; D not resolved. V was pared by 4 bases and J by 2 bases, with 13 bases between. The V gene's germline CDR1 is SEHNR and CDR2 FQNEAQ (reference sequence). The CDR3 contains 15 residues. This CDR3 is CASSWLGLITDTQYF. The CDR3 DNA reads TGTGCCAGCAGCTGGCTAGGGCTCATCACAGATACGCAGTATTTT.

V usage is TRBV12-5 and J usage is TRBJ2-5; tentative D call: TRBD2 (7 bases). CDR1 is LGHNT and CDR2 is FRNRAP in the germline V gene. Trimming took off 8 bases at V and 5 bases at J, with 15 bases between the two ends. The CDR3 totals 13 residues. The DNA for the CDR3 is TGTGCTAGTAAAGAGGGGGGGCGTGAGACCCAGTACTTC. Its protein product is CASKEGGRETQYF.